The 15 T cell receptor beta chains given below trace back to one sample, sequenced in a study of T cells in localized non-small cell lung cancer. Assay used: immunoSEQ multiplex PCR; TCRdb lists only in-frame clones, some missing. The sample carries around 3,700 clones, around 30% recorded once. Material: lung tumor tissue, obtained before any cancer treatment. The receptors derive from a female donor older than 55 with stage I lung adenocarcinoma.

This clone has a handful of counts. The junction departs from the called germline gene at one end, perhaps through a read error. The CDR3 DNA follows: TGTGCCAGCAGCTTAGATCAGGGGGGCGACTATGGCTACACCTTC. Amino acid sequence: CASSLDQGGDYGYTF. The V and J genes are TRBV15 and TRBJ1-2; 7 bases agree with TRBD1. Germline V CDR1 and CDR2: LNHNV, YYDKDF (reference sequence). This CDR3 is 15 amino acids long.

The rearrangement joins TRBV18 to TRBJ2-7; 8 positions agree with TRBD1. The CDR3 loop spans 15 amino acids. Germline V gene sequence: CDR1 KGHSH, CDR2 LQKENI. The J segment lost 3 bases and the V segment lost 6 bases, leaving 10 bases of the junction unmatched. The CDR3 coding sequence is TGTGCCAGCTCGATTTACCAGGGGGCAAACTACGAGCAGTACTTC. It encodes CASSIYQGANYEQYF.

The chain recombines TRBV12-5 with TRBJ1-1, with D tentatively TRBD1 (5 bases). CDR1 is LGHNT and CDR2 is FRNRAP in the germline V gene. This CDR3 has 11 residues. CDR3 amino acids: CASVWGTEAFF. The DNA for the CDR3 is TGTGCCAGCGTCTGGGGGACTGAAGCTTTCTTT.

This clone was observed a few times. V gene TRBV9 combines with J gene TRBJ1-3; a possible D gene is TRBD1 (6 bases). From germline, CDR1 is SGDLS and CDR2 YYNGEE. V lost 7 bases, J lost 2 bases, and 13 bases lay in between. The CDR3 has 14 residues. CDR3 nucleotides: TGTGCCAGCGCCGTGGGGGGGCCTGGAAACACCATATATTTT. Translated: CASAVGGPGNTIYF.

Here the CDR3 reads CAWSVGQSGHTEAFF. For the CDR3, the DNA is TGTGCCTGGAGTGTAGGACAGTCCGGGCACACTGAAGCTTTCTTT. V is TRBV30 and J is TRBJ1-1, with D perhaps matching TRBD1 (6 bases). Germline CDR1 is GTSNPN and CDR2 is SVGIG (reference sequence). V shed 0 bases and J shed 3 bases, with 14 bases lying between them. CDR3 length: 15 amino acids.

Only a few counts were recorded for this clone. This chain joins TRBV9 and TRBJ2-2; D not resolved. The V gene's germline CDR1 is SGDLS and CDR2 YYNGEE. This CDR3 is built from 13 residues. The germline V and J ends were trimmed by 7 bases and 1 base, with 8 bases remaining between them. CDR3 sequence reads: CASAAENTGELFF. The CDR3 coding sequence is TGTGCCAGCGCGGCAGAGAACACCGGGGAGCTGTTTTTT. Variable domain in full (rest from reference TRBV9 and TRBJ2-2): DSGVTQTPKHLITATGQRVTLRCSPRSGDLSVYWYQQSLDQGLQFLIQYYNGEERAKGNILERFSAQQFPDLHSELNLSSLELGDSALYFCASAAENTGELFFGEGSRLTVL.

The gene calls are TRBV7-4 and TRBJ1-5; D remains unclear. CDR3 length: 13 amino acids. Germline V gives CDR1 SGHVT, CDR2 SQSDAQ. Trimming shortened V by 6 bases and J by 7 bases, and 13 bases separated the two germline ends. The chain's CDR3 is CASSRAVGQPQHF. CDR3 DNA: TGTGCCAGCAGTCGGGCGGTCGGGCAGCCCCAGCATTTT.

This clone appeared a few times. The chain carries TRBV23-1 and TRBJ1-6; 7 bases map to TRBD1. TRBV23-1 is an open reading frame whose function is uncertain. Trimming took 6 bases from V and 10 from J; bases not matched to a gene: 6. This CDR3 comprises 13 residues. The CDR3 loop is CASSQQQGSPLHF. CDR3 nucleotide sequence: TGCGCCAGCAGCCAGCAACAGGGGTCACCCCTCCACTTT.

The chain has TRBV11-3 and TRBJ2-7; 15 nucleotides line up with TRBD2. V trimming: 1 base; J trimming: 0 bases; junction bases outside the gene matches: 1. Germline V gene data show CDR1 as SGHNT and CDR2 as YENEEA. The CDR3 totals 17 residues. The CDR3 reads CASSLGTSGGVSYEQYF. CDR3 in DNA: TGTGCCAGCAGCTTAGGGACTAGCGGGGGGGTCTCCTACGAGCAGTACTTC.

This clone is labeled medium-sized. V usage is TRBV6-8 and J usage is TRBJ1-2; possibly TRBD1 for D (6 bases). The CDR3 consists of 14 residues. Trimming cost V 7 bases and J 8 bases, with 20 bases left between them. Looked up from germline, CDR1 is MNHGY and CDR2 is SAAAGT. The CDR3: CASTSQFGGLGYTF. In DNA, the CDR3 is TGTGCCAGCACCTCTCAGTTCGGGGGGCTCGGCTACACCTTC.

The chain recombines TRBV25-1 with TRBJ2-7; 8 nucleotides line up with TRBD2. V trimming: 5 bases; J trimming: 5 bases; junction bases outside the gene matches: 11. The CDR3 runs to 15 residues. Germline-derived CDR1 and CDR2 are MGHDK and SYGVNS. Here the CDR3 reads CASSPSGGVTDEQYF. The CDR3 nucleotides read TGTGCCAGCAGTCCTTCCGGGGGGGTTACGGACGAGCAGTACTTC.

The V and J genes are TRBV12-5 and TRBJ2-7, with D perhaps assigned TRBD1 or TRBD2 (5 bases each). The germline CDR1 and CDR2 sequences are LGHNT and FRNRAP. The CDR3 covers 19 residues. Trimming cost V 0 bases and J 2 bases, with 23 bases left between them. The DNA for the CDR3 is TGTGCTAGTGGTTTGGTACTCATTTTAAGGAGGCCCAGGGCCTACGAGCAGTACTTC. Translation gives CASGLVLILRRPRAYEQYF.

This clone has a single count. The chain links TRBV29-1 to TRBJ2-2; either TRBD1 or TRBD2 may supply D (5 bases each). Trimming removed 0 bases from V and 8 bases from J, with 13 bases in between. The CDR3 runs to 14 residues. The germline V gene has CDR1 SQVTM and CDR2 ANQGSEA. Here the CDR3 reads CSVEDNRGPGELFF. The CDR3 DNA is TGCAGCGTTGAAGATAATCGGGGACCGGGGGAGCTGTTTTTT.

The V and J genes are TRBV11-3 and TRBJ1-2; perhaps TRBD1 as D (6 bases). CDR1 is SGHNT, CDR2 YENEEA, per germline. The germline V and J ends were trimmed by 5 bases and 6 bases, with 16 bases remaining between them. The CDR3 contains 14 residues. The CDR3 DNA reads TGTGCCAGCAGCCCTAGGGCAGGGGCTCATGGCTACACCTTC. This encodes CASSPRAGAHGYTF.

This clone was observed a few times. V is TRBV11-3 and J is TRBJ2-6, with 7 nucleotides matching TRBD1. This CDR3 is 17 amino acids long. Germline CDR1 reads SGHNT; CDR2 reads YENEEA. Trimming removed 2 bases from V and 2 bases from J; junction bases left unmatched: 6. The CDR3 coding sequence is TGTGCCAGCAGCTTACAAGGGGGCAGTACTGGGGCCAACGTCCTGACTTTC. It specifies CASSLQGGSTGANVLTF.